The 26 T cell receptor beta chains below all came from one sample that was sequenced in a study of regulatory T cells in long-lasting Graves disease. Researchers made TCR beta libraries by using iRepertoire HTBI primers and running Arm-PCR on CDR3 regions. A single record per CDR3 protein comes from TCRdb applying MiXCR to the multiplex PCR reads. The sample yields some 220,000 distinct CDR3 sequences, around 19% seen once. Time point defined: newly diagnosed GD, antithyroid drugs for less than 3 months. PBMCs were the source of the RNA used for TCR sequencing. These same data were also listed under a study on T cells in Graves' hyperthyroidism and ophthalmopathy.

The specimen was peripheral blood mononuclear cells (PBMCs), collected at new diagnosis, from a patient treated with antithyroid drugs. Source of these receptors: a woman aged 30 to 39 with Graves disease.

CDR3: CASSQGGRGGTDTQYF. The DNA of the CDR3 is TGCGCCAGCAGCCAGGGGGGTCGAGGGGGAACAGATACGCAGTATTTT. The chain couples TRBV4-1 to TRBJ2-3; TRBD1 or TRBD2 may be the D gene (6 bases each). CDR3 length equals 16 residues. V shed 3 bases and J shed 3 bases, with 16 bases lying between them. The V gene's germline CDR1 is MGHRA and CDR2 YSYEKL.

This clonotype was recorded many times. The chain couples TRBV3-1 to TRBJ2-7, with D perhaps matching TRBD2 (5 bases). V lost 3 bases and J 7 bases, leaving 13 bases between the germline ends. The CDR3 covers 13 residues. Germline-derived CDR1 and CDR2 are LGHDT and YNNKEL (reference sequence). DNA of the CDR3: TGTGCCAGCAGCCACGGCGGCGGGTGGGAGCAGTACTTC. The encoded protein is CASSHGGGWEQYF.

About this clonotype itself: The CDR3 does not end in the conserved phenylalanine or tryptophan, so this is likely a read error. The CDR3 nucleotides are TGTGCCAGCAGCTTCCGATATCTTGGGAATTCACCCCTCCACTCT. Encoded protein: CASSFRYLGNSPLHS. The chain has TRBV3-1 and TRBJ1-6; D gene unclear. The CDR3 length is 15 residues. V was pared by 5 bases and J by 7 bases, with 15 bases between. From germline, CDR1 is LGHDT and CDR2 YNNKEL (reference sequence).

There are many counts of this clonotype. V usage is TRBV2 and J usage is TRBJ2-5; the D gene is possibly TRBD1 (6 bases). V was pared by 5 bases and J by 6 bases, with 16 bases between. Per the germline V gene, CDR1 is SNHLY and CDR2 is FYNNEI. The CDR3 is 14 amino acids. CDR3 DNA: TGTGCCAGCAGTAGCCGGGACACCAGCAAGACCCAGTACTTC. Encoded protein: CASSSRDTSKTQYF.

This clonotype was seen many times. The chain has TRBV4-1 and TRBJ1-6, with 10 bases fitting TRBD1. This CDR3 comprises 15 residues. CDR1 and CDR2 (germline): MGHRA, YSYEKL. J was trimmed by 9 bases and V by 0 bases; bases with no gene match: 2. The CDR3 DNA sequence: TGCGCCAGCAGCCAAGAAGGACAGGGGGGTTCACCCCTCCACTTT. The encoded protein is CASSQEGQGGSPLHF.

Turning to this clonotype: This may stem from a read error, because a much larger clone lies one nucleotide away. The CDR3 is CASSSTAKLSF. The CDR3 DNA sequence: TGTGCCAGTAGTTCGACAGCAAAACTGTCTTTT. The chain employs TRBV19 and TRBJ1-4, with D possibly TRBD1 on 5 matching bases. The CDR3 spans 11 residues. Germline V gives CDR1 LNHDA, CDR2 SQIVND (reference sequence).

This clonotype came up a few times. CDR3 coding DNA: TGTGCCAGCAGTTACTGGGAGACCGGAGGTCAGCCCCAGCATTTT. Encoded protein: CASSYWETGGQPQHF. V is TRBV6-2 or TRBV6-3 and J is TRBJ1-5; D gene uncertain. Trimming pared 1 base from V and 6 bases from J, leaving 13 bases between. Germline loops: CDR1 MNHEY, CDR2 SVGEGT. The CDR3 runs 15 residues.

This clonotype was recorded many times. This chain's CDR3 is CAWSGPGFEQFF. The DNA of the CDR3 is TGTGCCTGGAGTGGGCCGGGATTCGAGCAGTTCTTC. The rearrangement uses TRBV30 and TRBJ2-1; D might be TRBD2 (5 bases). Germline values: CDR1 GTSNPN, CDR2 SVGIG (reference sequence). V was clipped by 1 base and J by 10 bases, with 11 bases between them. This CDR3 spans 12 amino acids.

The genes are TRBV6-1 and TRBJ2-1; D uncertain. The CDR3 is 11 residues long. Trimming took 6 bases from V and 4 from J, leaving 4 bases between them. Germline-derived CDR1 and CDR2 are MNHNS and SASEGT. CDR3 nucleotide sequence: TGTGCCAGCAGGCCGTACAATGAGCAGTTCTTC. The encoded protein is CASRPYNEQFF.

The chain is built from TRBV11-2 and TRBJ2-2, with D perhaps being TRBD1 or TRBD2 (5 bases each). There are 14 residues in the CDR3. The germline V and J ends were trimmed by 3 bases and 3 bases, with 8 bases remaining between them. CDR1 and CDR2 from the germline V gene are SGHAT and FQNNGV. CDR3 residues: CASSFGTYTGELFF. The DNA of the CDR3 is TGTGCCAGCAGCTTTGGGACCTACACCGGGGAGCTGTTTTTT.

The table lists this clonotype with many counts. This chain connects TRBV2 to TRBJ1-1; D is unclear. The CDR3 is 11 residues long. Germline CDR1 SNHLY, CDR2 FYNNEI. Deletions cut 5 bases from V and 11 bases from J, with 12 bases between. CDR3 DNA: TGTGCCAGCAGTCCTGGGGTGGAGGCTTTCTTT. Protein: CASSPGVEAFF.

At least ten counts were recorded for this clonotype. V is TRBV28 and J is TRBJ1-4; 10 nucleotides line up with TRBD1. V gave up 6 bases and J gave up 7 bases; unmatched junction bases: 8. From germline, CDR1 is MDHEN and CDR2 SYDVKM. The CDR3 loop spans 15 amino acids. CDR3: CASRPLTGGVEKLFF. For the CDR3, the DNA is TGTGCCAGCAGACCACTGACAGGGGGCGTTGAAAAACTGTTTTTT.

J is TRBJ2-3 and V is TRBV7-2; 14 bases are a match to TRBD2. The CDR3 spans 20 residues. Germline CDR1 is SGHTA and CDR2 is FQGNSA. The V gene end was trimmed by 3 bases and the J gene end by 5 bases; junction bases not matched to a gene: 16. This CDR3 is CASSFSFGTSGGRALDTQYF. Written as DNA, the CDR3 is TGTGCCAGCAGCTTCTCCTTCGGGACTAGCGGGGGCCGGGCGTTAGATACGCAGTATTTT.

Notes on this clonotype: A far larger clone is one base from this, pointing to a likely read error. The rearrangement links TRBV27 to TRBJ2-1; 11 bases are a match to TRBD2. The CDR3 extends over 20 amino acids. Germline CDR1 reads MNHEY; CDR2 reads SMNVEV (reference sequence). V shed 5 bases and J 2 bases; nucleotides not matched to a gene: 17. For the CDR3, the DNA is TGTGCCAGCAGTGGTACTACGGGACTAGCGGCTACCAGCCCCTACAATGAGCAGTTCTTC. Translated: CASSGTTGLAATSPYNEQFF.

The CDR3: CASSERGVGQDLPGANVLTF. Here the CDR3 DNA reads TGTGCCAGCAGTGAAAGGGGTGTAGGACAGGACCTCCCCGGGGCCAACGTCCTGACTTTC. The V and J genes are TRBV6-1 and TRBJ2-6; 7 bases align to TRBD1. The CDR3 length is 20 residues. V was clipped by 2 bases and J by 4 bases; unmatched bases: 17. Germline V gene data show CDR1 as MNHNS and CDR2 as SASEGT.

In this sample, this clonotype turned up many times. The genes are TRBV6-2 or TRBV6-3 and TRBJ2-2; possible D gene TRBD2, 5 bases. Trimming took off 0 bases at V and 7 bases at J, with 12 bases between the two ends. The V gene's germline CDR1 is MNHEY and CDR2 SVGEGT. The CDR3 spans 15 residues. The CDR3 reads CASSYSERPGGELFF. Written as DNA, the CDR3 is TGTGCCAGCAGTTACTCGGAGCGGCCTGGCGGGGAGCTGTTTTTT.

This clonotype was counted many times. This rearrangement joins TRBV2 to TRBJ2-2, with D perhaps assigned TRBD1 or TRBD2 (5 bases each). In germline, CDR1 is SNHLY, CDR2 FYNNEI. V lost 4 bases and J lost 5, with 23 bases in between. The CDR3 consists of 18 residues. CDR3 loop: CASSGPTREGLVTGELFF. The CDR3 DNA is TGTGCCAGCAGTGGGCCCACCCGAGAGGGGCTGGTAACCGGGGAGCTGTTTTTT.

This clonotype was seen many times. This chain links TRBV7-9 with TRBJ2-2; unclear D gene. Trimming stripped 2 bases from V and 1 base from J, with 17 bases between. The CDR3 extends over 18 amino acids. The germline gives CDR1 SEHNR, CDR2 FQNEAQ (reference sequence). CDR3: CASSLYPAWSLNTGELFF. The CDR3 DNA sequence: TGTGCCAGCAGCTTATACCCCGCGTGGTCACTGAACACCGGGGAGCTGTTTTTT.

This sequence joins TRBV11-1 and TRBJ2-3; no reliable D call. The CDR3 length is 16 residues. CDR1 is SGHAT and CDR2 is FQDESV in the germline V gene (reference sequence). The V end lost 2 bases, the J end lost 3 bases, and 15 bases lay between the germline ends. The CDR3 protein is CASSLSVERLTDTQYF. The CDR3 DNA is TGTGCCAGCAGCTTAAGCGTCGAACGGCTAACAGATACGCAGTATTTT.

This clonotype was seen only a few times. CDR3 DNA sequence: TGTGCCACCAGTGATCAGTACCCCCATGAGCAGTTCTTC. Amino acid sequence: CATSDQYPHEQFF. The chain links TRBV24-1 to TRBJ2-1, with unresolved D. The germline V gene encodes CDR1 KGHDR and CDR2 SFDVKD. The CDR3 is made up of 13 amino acids. Deletions cut 3 bases from V and 8 bases from J, with 10 bases between.

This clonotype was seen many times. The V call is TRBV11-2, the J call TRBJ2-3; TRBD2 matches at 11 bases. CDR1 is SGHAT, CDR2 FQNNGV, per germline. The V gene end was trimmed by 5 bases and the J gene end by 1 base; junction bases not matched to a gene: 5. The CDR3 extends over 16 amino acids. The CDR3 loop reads CASSVTSGGRTDTQYF. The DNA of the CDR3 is TGTGCCAGCAGCGTAACTAGCGGGGGTCGCACAGATACGCAGTATTTT.

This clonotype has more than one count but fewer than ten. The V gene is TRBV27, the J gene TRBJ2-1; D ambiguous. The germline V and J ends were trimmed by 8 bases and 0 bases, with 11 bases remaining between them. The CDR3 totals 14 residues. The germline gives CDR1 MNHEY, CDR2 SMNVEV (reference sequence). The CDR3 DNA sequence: TGTGCCAGCCAGGCCCTGAGCTCCTACAATGAGCAGTTCTTC. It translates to CASQALSSYNEQFF.

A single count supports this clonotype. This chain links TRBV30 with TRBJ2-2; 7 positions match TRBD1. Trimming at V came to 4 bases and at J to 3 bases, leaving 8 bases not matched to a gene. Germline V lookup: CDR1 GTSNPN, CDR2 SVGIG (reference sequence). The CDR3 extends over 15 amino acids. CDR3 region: CAWIGQEGYTGELFF. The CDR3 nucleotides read TGTGCCTGGATCGGACAGGAAGGTTACACCGGGGAGCTGTTTTTT. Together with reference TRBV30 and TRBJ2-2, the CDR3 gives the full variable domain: SQTIHQWPATLVQPVGSPLSLECTVEGTSNPNLYWYRQAAGRGLQLLFYSVGIGQISSEVPQNLSASRPQDRQFILSSKKLLLSDSGFYLCAWIGQEGYTGELFFGEGSRLTVL.

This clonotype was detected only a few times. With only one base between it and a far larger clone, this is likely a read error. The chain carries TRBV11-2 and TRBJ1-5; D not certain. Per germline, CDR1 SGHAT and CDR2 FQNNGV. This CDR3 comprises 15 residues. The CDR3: CASSFTSGSDQPQHF. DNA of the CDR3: TGTGCCAGCAGTTTCACGTCAGGTAGCGATCAGCCCCAGCATTTT.

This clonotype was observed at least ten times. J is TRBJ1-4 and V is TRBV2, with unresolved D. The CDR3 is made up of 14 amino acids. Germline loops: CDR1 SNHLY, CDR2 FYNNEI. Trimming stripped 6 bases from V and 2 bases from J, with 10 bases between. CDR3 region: CASRPPVTNEKLFF. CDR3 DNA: TGTGCCAGCAGACCCCCGGTGACTAATGAAAAACTGTTTTTT.

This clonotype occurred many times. The CDR3 spells CASSDSPANTGELFF. CDR3 sequence (DNA): TGTGCCAGCAGTGACTCCCCAGCGAACACCGGGGAGCTGTTTTTT. This chain uses TRBV6-4 with TRBJ2-2; D ambiguous. The germline CDR1 and CDR2 sequences are MRHNA and SNTAGT. The CDR3 has 15 residues. The ends were cut back, 0 bases at V and 0 bases at J, with 5 bases in the middle.